The 18 T cell receptor beta chains below come from one sample, sequenced in a study of T cell responses to AZD1222 COVID-19 vaccine. Sequencing used immunoSEQ multiplex PCR; TCRdb keeps in-frame clones, though not all of them. Here the sample spans 90,000 to 95,000 clones, approximately 91% being singletons. Here the sequenced sample was peripheral blood, taken on day 0 of AZD1222 vaccination. These TCRs come from an adult in good health.

This clone was recorded once. The chain couples TRBV25-1 to TRBJ2-7; TRBD1 aligns across 10 bases. The CDR3 runs 14 residues. With 4 bases clipped from V and 4 bases from J, the junction kept 4 bases outside the gene matches. Germline lookup yields CDR1 MGHDK and CDR2 SYGVNS. CDR3 amino acids: CASSATGGDYEQYF. Written as DNA, the CDR3 is TGTGCCAGCAGTGCGACAGGGGGCGATTACGAGCAGTACTTC.

The chain carries TRBV4-2 and TRBJ1-5; D might be TRBD1 (6 bases). The V gene lost 0 bases and the J gene lost 2 bases, with 8 bases spanning the gap. Per the germline V gene, CDR1 is LGHNA and CDR2 is YNFKEQ. CDR3 length: 15 amino acids. Here the CDR3 reads CASSQDSGGNQPQHF. The CDR3 bases are TGTGCCAGCAGCCAAGATTCAGGGGGCAATCAGCCCCAGCATTTT.

The chain joins TRBV2 to TRBJ1-6; D gene unclear. The CDR3 has 12 residues. Trimming removed 11 bases from V and 1 base from J, with 6 bases in between. Germline V gene lookup returns CDR1 SNHLY and CDR2 FYNNEI. CDR3 protein: CAQASYNSPLHF. As DNA, the CDR3 is TGTGCCCAAGCTTCCTATAATTCACCCCTCCACTTT.

The chain is built from TRBV4-3 and TRBJ1-1, with D unclear. This CDR3 is 16 amino acids long. V lost 0 bases and J 0 bases, leaving 11 bases between the germline ends. Germline values: CDR1 LGHNA, CDR2 YSLEER. The CDR3 nucleotides are TGCGCCAGCAGCCAAGATGTCCGACGGATGAACACTGAAGCTTTCTTT. Amino acids: CASSQDVRRMNTEAFF.

The chain employs TRBV28 and TRBJ1-5; no reliable D call. V was trimmed by 6 bases and J by 4 bases, leaving 13 bases between them. CDR3 size: 14 residues. Germline CDR1 and CDR2: MDHEN and SYDVKM. This chain's CDR3 is CASSPRPKNQPQHF. The CDR3 DNA follows: TGTGCCAGCAGCCCTCGACCGAAGAATCAGCCCCAGCATTTT. The whole variable domain, remainder taken from reference TRBV28 and TRBJ1-5, is DVKVTQSSRYLVKRTGEKVFLECVQDMDHENMFWYRQDPGLGLRLIYFSYDVKMKEKGDIPEGYSVSREKKERFSLILESASTNQTSMYLCASSPRPKNQPQHFGDGTRLSIL.

This sequence joins TRBV19 and TRBJ1-4, with D unclear. The CDR3 extends over 16 amino acids. V lost 6 bases and J 8 bases, leaving 22 bases between the germline ends. Per germline, CDR1 LNHDA and CDR2 SQIVND (reference sequence). Here the CDR3 DNA reads TGTGCCAGTAGCCCCCATACGGCCCCGGGTAGGGAAAAACTGTTTTTT. Amino acid sequence: CASSPHTAPGREKLFF.

The chain joins TRBV2 to TRBJ1-5, with D tentatively TRBD1 (5 bases). V dropped 8 bases and J dropped 5 bases, with 10 bases sitting between them. From germline, CDR1 is SNHLY and CDR2 FYNNEI. The CDR3 loop spans 12 amino acids. The CDR3 here is CASSQGHQPQHF. The CDR3 nucleotides are TGTGCCAGCTCTCAGGGCCATCAGCCCCAGCATTTT.

In DNA form, the CDR3 reads TGTGCCAGCATTGGACAGGTCGGCTATGGCTACACCTTC. Its translation: CASIGQVGYGYTF. The J gene is TRBJ1-2, the V gene TRBV6-6; 7 bases agree with TRBD1. Germline V CDR1 and CDR2: MNHNY, SVGAGI (reference sequence). The V gene end was trimmed by 7 bases and the J gene end by 4 bases; junction bases not matched to a gene: 6. This CDR3 is 13 amino acids long.

The DNA of the CDR3 is TGCGCCAGCAGCGGGGACGGGGGAAACACTGAAGCTTTCTTT. Encoded protein: CASSGDGGNTEAFF. The V and J genes are TRBV5-1 and TRBJ1-1; D possibly corresponds to TRBD1 (5 bases). The CDR3 length is 14 residues. CDR1 is SGHRS, CDR2 YFSETQ, per germline. V was cut by 4 bases and J by 2 bases, with 12 bases left in between.

V gene TRBV7-8 combines with J gene TRBJ1-1; D might be TRBD1 (5 bases). Trimming took off 5 bases at V and 1 base at J, with 20 bases between the two ends. The germline gives CDR1 SGHVS, CDR2 FQNEAQ. The CDR3 is 17 residues long. CDR3 DNA: TGTGCCAGCAGCAAACGGTTTACCGGACACCGGAACACTGAAGCTTTCTTT. Protein sequence: CASSKRFTGHRNTEAFF.

The gene calls are TRBV6-5 and TRBJ2-5; D call uncertain. CDR1 is MNHEY, CDR2 SVGAGI, per germline. CDR3 length: 14 amino acids. V gave up 8 bases and J gave up 5 bases, with 18 bases separating them. CDR3: CASVDSQLGETQYF. For the CDR3, the DNA is TGTGCCAGCGTCGACTCCCAACTTGGGGAGACCCAGTACTTC.

The chain employs TRBV4-1 and TRBJ2-7; a possible D gene is TRBD1 (5 bases). Between the trimmed V and J ends, which lost 4 bases and 1 base, there was a span of 11 bases. In germline, CDR1 is MGHRA, CDR2 YSYEKL. The CDR3 is 14 residues long. CDR3 in amino acids: CASSPQAGSYEQYF. DNA for the CDR3: TGCGCCAGCAGCCCCCAGGCAGGGTCCTACGAGCAGTACTTC.

This clone appeared once. The chain uses TRBV7-2 and TRBJ2-3; TRBD1 might be the D (5 bases). V lost 5 bases and J 2 bases, leaving 26 bases between the germline ends. Germline V gene lookup returns CDR1 SGHTA and CDR2 FQGNSA. The CDR3 length is 19 residues. The CDR3 is CASSPRARQGLWDTDTQYF. The CDR3 region has the DNA TGTGCCAGCAGCCCCCGGGCGCGGCAGGGCTTGTGGGACACAGATACGCAGTATTTT.

This sequence joins TRBV6-4 and TRBJ1-1; D unresolved. V was trimmed by 4 bases and J by 1 base, leaving 7 bases between them. The CDR3 is 13 amino acids. Germline CDR1 MRHNA, CDR2 SNTAGT. CDR3 nucleotide sequence: TGTGCCAGCAGTGTTCGGTCGAACACTGAAGCTTTCTTT. Translating gives CASSVRSNTEAFF.

J is TRBJ1-1 and V is TRBV20-1; a possible D gene is TRBD1 (5 bases). Trimming took off 3 bases at V and 1 base at J, with 12 bases between the two ends. Germline lookup yields CDR1 DFQATT and CDR2 SNEGSKA (reference sequence). The CDR3 runs 14 residues. CDR3 DNA: TGCAGTGCTAGTGATGGGGCCCCGAACACTGAAGCTTTCTTT. Residues: CSASDGAPNTEAFF.

The chain employs TRBV4-3 and TRBJ1-2; maybe TRBD1 (6 bases). Between the trimmed V and J ends, which lost 0 bases and 7 bases, there was a span of 18 bases. The CDR3 covers 16 residues. Germline CDR1 is LGHNA and CDR2 is YSLEER. The CDR3 DNA reads TGCGCCAGCAGCCAAGATATATTACAGGGAGTAGGTGGCTACACCTTC. It codes for CASSQDILQGVGGYTF.

The chain joins TRBV2 to TRBJ2-3; perhaps TRBD1 as D (5 bases). Per germline, CDR1 SNHLY and CDR2 FYNNEI. V lost 0 bases and J lost 0, with 7 bases in between. There are 15 residues in the CDR3. CDR3 loop: CASSEATASTDTQYF. The CDR3 DNA sequence: TGTGCCAGCAGTGAAGCGACAGCTAGCACAGATACGCAGTATTTT.

This sequence joins TRBV19 and TRBJ1-1; the match to TRBD1 covers 7 bases. CDR1 LNHDA and CDR2 SQIVND come from the germline V gene (reference sequence). V was pared by 5 bases and J by 5 bases, with 8 bases of the junction left unmatched. The CDR3 runs 14 residues. CDR3 region: CASSLQGTGTEAFF. The CDR3 DNA is TGTGCCAGTAGTTTACAGGGGACGGGAACTGAAGCTTTCTTT.